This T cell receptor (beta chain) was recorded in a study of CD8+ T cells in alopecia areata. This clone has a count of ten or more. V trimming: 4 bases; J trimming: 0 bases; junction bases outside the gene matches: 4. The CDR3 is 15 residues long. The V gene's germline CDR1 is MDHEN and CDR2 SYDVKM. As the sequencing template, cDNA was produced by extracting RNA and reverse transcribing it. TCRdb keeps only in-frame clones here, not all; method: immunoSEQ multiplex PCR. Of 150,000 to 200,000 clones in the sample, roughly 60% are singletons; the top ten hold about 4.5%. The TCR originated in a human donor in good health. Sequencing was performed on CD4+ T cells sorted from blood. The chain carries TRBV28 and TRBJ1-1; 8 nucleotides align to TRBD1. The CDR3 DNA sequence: TGTGCCAGCAGTTCCCAGACAGGGGTGAACACTGAAGCTTTCTTT. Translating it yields CASSSQTGVNTEAFF.